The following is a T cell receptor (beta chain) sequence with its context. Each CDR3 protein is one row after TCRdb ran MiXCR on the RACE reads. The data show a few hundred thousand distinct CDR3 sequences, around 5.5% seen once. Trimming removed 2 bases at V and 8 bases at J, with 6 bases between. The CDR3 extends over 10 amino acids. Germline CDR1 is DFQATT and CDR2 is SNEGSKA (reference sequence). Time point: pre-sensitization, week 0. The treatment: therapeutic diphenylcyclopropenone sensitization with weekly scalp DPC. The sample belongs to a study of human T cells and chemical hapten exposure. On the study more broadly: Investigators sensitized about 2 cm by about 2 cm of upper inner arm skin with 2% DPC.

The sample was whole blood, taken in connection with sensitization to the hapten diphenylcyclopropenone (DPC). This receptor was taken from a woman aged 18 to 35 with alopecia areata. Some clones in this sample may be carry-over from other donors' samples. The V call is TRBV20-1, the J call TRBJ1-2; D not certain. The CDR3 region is CSARTAGYTF. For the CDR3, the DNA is TGCAGTGCTAGAACCGCGGGCTACACCTTC.